This T cell receptor beta chain originates from a study of T cell repertoires in cytomegalovirus infection. On the study more broadly: In the study, CMV epitopes included recently identified HLA-C-restricted and well-studied HLA-B-restricted ones. Public TCR beta signatures provided an indication of both CMV infection and a matching HLA type. General study points: Of the TCR beta families, the public ones yielded a cumulative frequency that identified carriers of CMV plus the relevant HLA. Across the ex vivo response, the dominant clonotypes were HLA-C-restricted CMV-specific TCR beta clonotypes.

Germline V gene sequence: CDR1 SGHTA, CDR2 FQGNSA. CDR3 length: 14 amino acids. Trimming shortened V by 2 bases and J by 4 bases, and 11 bases separated the two germline ends. This clonotype was seen repeatedly, ten times or more. Its antigen is unknown. Each CDR3 protein is one row after TCRdb ran MiXCR on the reads. The sample lists roughly 500,000 distinct CDR3 sequences, about two fifths occurring once. The source of this sequence is a human donor in good health (CMV status not recorded). Some clones in this sample may be carry-over from other donors' samples. This rearrangement joins TRBV7-2 to TRBJ1-1; D is unresolved. Sequenced here: cultured PBMCs, sampled from culture after CMV antigen stimulation. The CDR3: CASSLNPWGTEAFF. In DNA, the CDR3 is TGTGCCAGCAGCTTAAACCCTTGGGGCACTGAAGCTTTCTTT.